This T cell receptor beta chain appears in the sequencing data of a study of OX40 agonist ivuxolimab in advanced cancers. Unmatched junction bases numbered 13, after V lost 7 bases and J lost 7 bases. The CDR3 is made up of 14 amino acids. Germline assignment: CDR1 SGHRS and CDR2 YFSETQ. The protocol was immunoSEQ multiplex PCR, while the TCRdb copy is restricted to in-frame clones and leaves out a portion. The repertoire includes tens of thousands of clones, around 84% of them detected once, and around 8.2% sits in the top ten. The input for sequencing was CD4+ or CD8+ T cells sorted from blood, taken in a trial of the OX40 agonist ivuxolimab. The chain combines TRBV5-1 with TRBJ1-1, with TRBD1 identical over 7 bases. The TCR originated in an adult with an advanced solid tumor such as melanoma, head and neck, liver or kidney cancer. In nucleotides, the CDR3 is TGCGCCAGCCAACCCCCCGGCCAGGGGGGTGAAGCTTTCTTT. Translating gives CASQPPGQGGEAFF.